This TCR beta chain appears in the sequencing data of a study of T cell changes during pregnancy in multiple sclerosis. There are 16 residues in the CDR3. Unmatched junction bases numbered 2, after V lost 0 bases and J lost 7 bases. CDR1 is SGHRS, CDR2 YFSETQ, per germline. The assay was immunoSEQ multiplex PCR, and TCRdb's table has in-frame clones only and misses some. Counted here are about 43,000 clones, roughly 88% occurring once; the ten biggest clones make up roughly 1.5%. This TCR derives from a female donor with multiple sclerosis, enrolled in a pregnancy study. Sequencing was carried out using PBMCs (not recorded whether the cells were cultured). J is TRBJ2-1 and V is TRBV5-1; 15 nucleotides align to TRBD2. CDR3 protein: CASSLDGTSGRNEQFF. CDR3 in DNA: TGCGCCAGCAGCTTGGATGGGACTAGCGGGAGGAATGAGCAGTTCTTC.